This TCR beta chain was sequenced in a study of T cells expressing NK-cell markers. Across the study: It was from sorted CD3+CD56+NKG2C+, CD3+CD56+NKG2C- and CD3+CD56-NKG2C+ T cells that TCR beta repertoires came. Broader study findings: Dominance of the CD3+CD56-NKG2C+ fraction by these clonotypes also held in a few donors.

To note about this clonotype: Antigen: not known.

For TCR beta, cDNA was produced by 5'RACE template switching with UMIs. TCRdb reprocessed the 5' RACE reads; each CDR3 protein has one entry and no DNA is given. This sample contains approximately 550,000 distinct CDR3 sequences. This clonotype was sampled from a man aged 18 to 35 in good health. Sequenced: blood T cells: a sorted CD56 or NKG2C T cell subset, CD4+ or CD8+ T cells, or bulk PBMC T cells (not recorded which).

The CDR3 region is CASRSTGAGAQPQHF. This sequence joins TRBV6-5 and TRBJ1-5; TCRdb outputs TRBD1, but without DNA this stays unchecked. This CDR3 has 15 residues. The germline V gene has CDR1 MNHEY and CDR2 SVGAGI.